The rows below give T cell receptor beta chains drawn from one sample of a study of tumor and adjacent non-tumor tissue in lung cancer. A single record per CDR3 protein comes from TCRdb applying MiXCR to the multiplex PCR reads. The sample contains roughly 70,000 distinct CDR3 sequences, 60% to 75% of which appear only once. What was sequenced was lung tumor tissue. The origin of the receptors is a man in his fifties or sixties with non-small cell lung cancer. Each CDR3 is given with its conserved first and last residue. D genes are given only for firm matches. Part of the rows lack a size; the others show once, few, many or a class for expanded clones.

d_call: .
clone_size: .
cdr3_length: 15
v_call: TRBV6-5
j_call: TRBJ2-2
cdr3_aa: CASTPSVTNTGELFF
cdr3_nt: TGTGCCAGCACTCCTAGCGTTACAAACACCGGGGAGCTGTTTTTT

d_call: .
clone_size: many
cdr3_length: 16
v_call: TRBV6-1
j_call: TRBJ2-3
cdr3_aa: CASSDLTGSSTDTQYF
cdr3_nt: TGTGCCAGCAGTGACTTGACAGGTTCTAGCACAGATACGCAGTATTTT

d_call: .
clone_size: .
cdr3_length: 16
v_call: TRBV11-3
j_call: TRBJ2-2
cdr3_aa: CASSPSRDTIGGELFF
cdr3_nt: TGTGCCAGCAGCCCGTCCCGGGACACTATTGGCGGGGAGCTGTTTTTT

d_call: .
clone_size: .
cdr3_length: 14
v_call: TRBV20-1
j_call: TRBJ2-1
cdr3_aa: CSALPGDGYNELFF
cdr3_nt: TGCAGTGCATTGCCGGGGGACGGGTACAATGAGCTGTTCTTC

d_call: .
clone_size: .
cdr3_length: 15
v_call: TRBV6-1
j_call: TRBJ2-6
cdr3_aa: CASDGSGTRANVLIF
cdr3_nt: TGTGCCAGCGACGGGTCAGGGACTCGGGCCAACGTCCTGATTTTC

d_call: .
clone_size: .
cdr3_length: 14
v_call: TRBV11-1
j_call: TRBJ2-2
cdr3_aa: CASRYISGTGELFF
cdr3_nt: TGTGCCAGCAGATATATTAGCGGCACCGGGGAGCTGTTTTTT

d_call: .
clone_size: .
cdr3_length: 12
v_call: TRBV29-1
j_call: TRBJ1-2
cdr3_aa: CSVAGGSYGHTF
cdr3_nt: .

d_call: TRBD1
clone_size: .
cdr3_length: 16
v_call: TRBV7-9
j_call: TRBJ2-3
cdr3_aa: CASSCPLGQGTDTQYF
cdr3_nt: TGTGCCAGCAGCTGCCCACTCGGACAGGGCACAGATACGCAGTATTTT

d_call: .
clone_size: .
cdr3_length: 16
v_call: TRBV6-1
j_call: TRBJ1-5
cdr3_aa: CASGRGIGSSNQPQHF
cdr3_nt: TGTGCCAGCGGACGGGGAATCGGGTCTAGCAATCAGCCCCAGCATTTT

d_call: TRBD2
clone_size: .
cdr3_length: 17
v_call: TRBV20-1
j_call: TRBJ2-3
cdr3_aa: CSASQSRTGTSADTQYF
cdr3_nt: TGCAGTGCTAGCCAATCAAGAACCGGGACTAGCGCAGATACGCAGTATTTT